This T cell receptor (beta chain) was obtained from a study of Ad26.COV2.S vaccination and SARS-CoV-2 variants. TCRdb keeps only in-frame clones here, not all; method: immunoSEQ multiplex PCR. This table has hundreds of thousands of clones, less than 90% appearing once. The CDR3 contains 17 residues. Per the germline V gene, CDR1 is LNHDA and CDR2 is SQIVND (reference sequence). V lost 3 bases and J 3 bases, leaving 19 bases between the germline ends. The treatment denotes: roughly 19 received Ad26.COV2.S at low or high dose, single or two shots; 5 received placebo; per-sample allocation not given. Samples were taken on day 63 after the first vaccine or placebo injection.

The sample was peripheral blood, taken in a trial of Ad26.COV2.S vaccine versus placebo. The TCR comes from a person between 18 and 65 years old who received the Ad26.COV2.S COVID-19 vaccine or a placebo. This chain links TRBV19 with TRBJ2-3; D gene uncertain. CDR3 DNA sequence: TGTGCCAGTAGTATGGGGTTGAACAATCCAGGAACAGATACGCAGTATTTT. Protein product: CASSMGLNNPGTDTQYF.